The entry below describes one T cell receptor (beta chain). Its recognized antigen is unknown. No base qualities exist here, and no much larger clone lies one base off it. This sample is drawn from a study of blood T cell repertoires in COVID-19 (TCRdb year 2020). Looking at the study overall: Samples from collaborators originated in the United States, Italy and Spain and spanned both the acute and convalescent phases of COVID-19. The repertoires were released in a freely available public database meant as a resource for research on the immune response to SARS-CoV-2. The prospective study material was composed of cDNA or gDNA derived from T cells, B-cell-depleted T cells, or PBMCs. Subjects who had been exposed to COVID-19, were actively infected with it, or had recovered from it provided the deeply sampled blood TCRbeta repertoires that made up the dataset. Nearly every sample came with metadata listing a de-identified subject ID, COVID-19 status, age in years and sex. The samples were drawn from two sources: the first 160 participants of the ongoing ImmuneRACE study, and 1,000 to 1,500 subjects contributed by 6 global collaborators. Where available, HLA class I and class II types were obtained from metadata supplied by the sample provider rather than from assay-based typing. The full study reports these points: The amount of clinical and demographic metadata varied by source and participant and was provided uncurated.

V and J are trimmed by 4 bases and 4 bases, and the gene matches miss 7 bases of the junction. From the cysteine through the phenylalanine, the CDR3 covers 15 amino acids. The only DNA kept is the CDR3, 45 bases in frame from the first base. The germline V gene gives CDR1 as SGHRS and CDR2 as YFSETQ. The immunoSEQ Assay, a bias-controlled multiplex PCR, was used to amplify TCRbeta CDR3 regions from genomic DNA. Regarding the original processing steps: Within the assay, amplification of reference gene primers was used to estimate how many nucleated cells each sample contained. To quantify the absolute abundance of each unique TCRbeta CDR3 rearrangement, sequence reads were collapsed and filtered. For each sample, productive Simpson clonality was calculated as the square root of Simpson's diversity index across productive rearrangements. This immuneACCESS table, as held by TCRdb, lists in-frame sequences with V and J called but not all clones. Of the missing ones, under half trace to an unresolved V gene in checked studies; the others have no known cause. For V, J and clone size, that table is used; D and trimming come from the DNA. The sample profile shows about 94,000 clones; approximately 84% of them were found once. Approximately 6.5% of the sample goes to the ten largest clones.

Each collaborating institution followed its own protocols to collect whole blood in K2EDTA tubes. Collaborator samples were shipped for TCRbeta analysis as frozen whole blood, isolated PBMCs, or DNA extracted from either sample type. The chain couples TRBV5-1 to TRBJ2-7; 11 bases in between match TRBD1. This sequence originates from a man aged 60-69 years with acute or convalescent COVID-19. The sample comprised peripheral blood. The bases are TGCGCCAGCAGCCCCTGGACAGGGGGCGGGTACGAGCAGTACTTC. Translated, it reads CASSPWTGGGYEQYF. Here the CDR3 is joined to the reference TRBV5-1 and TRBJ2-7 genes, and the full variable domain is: KAGVTQTPRYLIKTRGQQVTLSCSPISGHRSVSWYQQTPGQGLQFLFEYFSETQRNKGNFPGRFSGRQFSNSRSEMNVSTLELGDSALYLCASSPWTGGGYEQYFGPGTRLTVT.